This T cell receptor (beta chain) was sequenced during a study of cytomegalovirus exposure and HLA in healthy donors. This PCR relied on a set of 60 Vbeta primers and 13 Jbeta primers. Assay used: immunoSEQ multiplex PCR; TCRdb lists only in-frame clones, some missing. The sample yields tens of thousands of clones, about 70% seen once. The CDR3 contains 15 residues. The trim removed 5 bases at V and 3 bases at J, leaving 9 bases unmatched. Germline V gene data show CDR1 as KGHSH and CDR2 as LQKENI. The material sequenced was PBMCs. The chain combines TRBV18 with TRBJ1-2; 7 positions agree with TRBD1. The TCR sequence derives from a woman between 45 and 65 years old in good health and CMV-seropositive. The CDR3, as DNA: TGTGCCAGCTCAACCAAACAGGGGTTGGACTATGGCTACACCTTC. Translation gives CASSTKQGLDYGYTF.